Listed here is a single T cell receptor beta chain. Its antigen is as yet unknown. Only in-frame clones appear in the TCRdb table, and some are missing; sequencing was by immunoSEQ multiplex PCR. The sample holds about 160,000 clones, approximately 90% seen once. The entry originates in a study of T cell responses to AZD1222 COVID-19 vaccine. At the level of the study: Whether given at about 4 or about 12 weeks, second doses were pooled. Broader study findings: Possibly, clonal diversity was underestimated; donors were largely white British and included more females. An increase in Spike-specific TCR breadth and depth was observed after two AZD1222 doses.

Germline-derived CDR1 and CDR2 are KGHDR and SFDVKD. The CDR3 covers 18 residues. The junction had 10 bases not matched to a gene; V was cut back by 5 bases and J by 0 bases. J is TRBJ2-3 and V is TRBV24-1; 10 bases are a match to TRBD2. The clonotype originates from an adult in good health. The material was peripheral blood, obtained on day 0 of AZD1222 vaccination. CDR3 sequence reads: CATSVAGGSSRSTDTQYF. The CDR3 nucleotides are TGTGCCACCAGTGTAGCGGGGGGTTCCTCCCGAAGCACAGATACGCAGTATTTT.